Detailed here is one TCR beta chain. The record originates from a study of T cell changes during pregnancy in multiple sclerosis. The CDR3 totals 14 residues. Germline V CDR1 and CDR2: KGHSH, LQKENI. V gave up 3 bases and J gave up 4 bases, with 12 bases separating them. Measured with immunoSEQ multiplex PCR; TCRdb has only the in-frame clones, and not every one. The sample lists 50,000 or so clones, 85% to 95% seen once, with roughly 0.71% in the top ten. This TCR derives from a female donor with multiple sclerosis, enrolled in a pregnancy study. The chain uses TRBV18 and TRBJ1-2, with D perhaps matching TRBD1 (6 bases). Here the sequenced sample was CD4+ T cells from peripheral blood mononuclear cells, taken in the third trimester of pregnancy. The CDR3 DNA reads TGTGCCAGCTCACCTCTAGGGGGATCCTATGGCTACACCTTC. Residues: CASSPLGGSYGYTF.